Below, 10 T cell receptor beta chains from the same sample are listed, as sequenced in a study of breast tumors, draining lymph nodes, adjacent tissues. TCRdb redid the calling of the multiplex PCR reads with MiXCR, one entry per CDR3 protein. The repertoire consists of 15,000 to 17,000 distinct CDR3 sequences, with less than 65% occurring once and the leading ten covering roughly 17%. Source material: tumor-adjacent breast tissue. Receptors originate from a female donor with breast cancer. Some clones in this sample may be carry-over from other donors' samples.

This clonotype has at least ten counts. The chain has TRBV30 and TRBJ1-2; 9 bases are a match to TRBD1. Germline values: CDR1 GTSNPN, CDR2 SVGIG (reference sequence). The CDR3 is 14 residues long. V lost 5 bases and J lost 4; bases outside the gene matches: 8. In DNA, the CDR3 is TGTGCCTGGGGGGGACAGGGTGGCAGCTATGGCTACACCTTC. It specifies CAWGGQGGSYGYTF.

The chain combines TRBV2 with TRBJ2-3; D ambiguous. V gave up 2 bases and J gave up 11 bases, with 17 bases separating them. This CDR3 has 14 amino acids. Per the germline V gene, CDR1 is SNHLY and CDR2 is FYNNEI. Here the CDR3 DNA reads TGTGCCAGCAGTGAATTGGTCTCCTACAATGAGCAGTATTTT. It encodes CASSELVSYNEQYF.

The chain carries TRBV2 and TRBJ2-3; possible D gene TRBD1, 6 bases. V was shortened by 10 bases and J by 4 bases, with 18 bases between the two germline ends. The CDR3 runs 14 residues. Germline loops: CDR1 SNHLY, CDR2 FYNNEI. This CDR3 is CAKDRFRSADTQYF. The CDR3 DNA follows: TGTGCCAAAGACAGGTTTAGGTCGGCAGATACGCAGTATTTT.

The CDR3 sequence is CASSLIEAIGGATYEQYF. The DNA for the CDR3 is TGTGCCAGCAGCTTAATCGAGGCGATCGGGGGGGCCACCTACGAGCAGTACTTC. This chain links TRBV7-9 with TRBJ2-7; TRBD2 agrees at 8 bases. The CDR3 contains 18 residues. The germline V gene has CDR1 SEHNR and CDR2 FQNEAQ (reference sequence). V lost 2 bases and J lost 2; bases outside the gene matches: 14.

In its sample, this clonotype was seen many times. This chain uses TRBV4-3 with TRBJ2-1; 7 bases fit TRBD1. V shed 4 bases, J shed 6 bases, and the junction held 6 bases outside the gene matches. The length of the CDR3 is 14 residues. CDR1 is LGHNA, CDR2 YSLEER, per germline. CDR3 amino acids: CASSRQGNANEQFF. CDR3 bases: TGCGCCAGCAGCCGACAGGGTAATGCCAATGAGCAGTTCTTC.

This clonotype was seen repeatedly, ten times or more. It may be a read error: a sequence one base away is much more abundant. The missing conserved phenylalanine or tryptophan at the end of this CDR3 makes a read error likely. The chain combines TRBV6-1 with TRBJ1-2; D may be TRBD1 (6 bases). V dropped 1 base and J dropped 4 bases, with 13 bases sitting between them. The CDR3 has 15 residues. Germline V CDR1 and CDR2: MNHNS, SASEGT. The CDR3 is CASSEGAGESYGYTL. For the CDR3, the DNA is TGTGCCAGCAGTGAAGGGGCAGGGGAATCCTATGGCTACACCCTC.

This clonotype is labeled medium-sized. This chain uses TRBV2 with TRBJ2-7, with 7 bases that match TRBD1. V lost 5 bases and J lost 2; bases outside the gene matches: 3. Germline V CDR1 and CDR2: SNHLY, FYNNEI. CDR3 length: 13 residues. The CDR3, as DNA: TGTGCCAGCAGTTTCGACAGGGCCTACGAGCAGTACTTC. Its protein product is CASSFDRAYEQYF.

A word on this clonotype: One base away lies a much larger clone, so this may be a sequencing read error. The chain links TRBV6-5 to TRBJ1-1; no firm D call. CDR1 and CDR2 from the germline V gene are MNHEY and SVGAGI. The CDR3 length is 12 residues. CDR3 bases: TGTGCCAGCAGTCACTCGGGCACTGAAGCTTTCTTT. This gives the protein CASSHSGTEAFF.

This clonotype occurred a few times. The CDR3 region has the DNA TGTGCCTGGACCCCGGGAAGGGGGCCAACTAATGAAAAACTGTTTTTT. This encodes CAWTPGRGPTNEKLFF. The chain combines TRBV30 with TRBJ1-4, with TRBD1 matching 7 bases. Germline V gene sequence: CDR1 GTSNPN, CDR2 SVGIG (reference sequence). With V trimmed by 4 bases and J by 0 bases, 8 bases remained unmatched. The CDR3 extends over 16 amino acids.

The chain is built from TRBV15 and TRBJ2-3, with TRBD2 identical over 10 bases. CDR1 is LNHNV and CDR2 is YYDKDF in the germline V gene (reference sequence). There are 15 residues in the CDR3. Germline trimming cut 2 bases from V and 4 bases from J; bases unmatched to any gene: 3. CDR3 amino acids: CATSRKREGPDTQYF. The DNA for the CDR3 is TGTGCCACCAGCAGAAAGCGGGAGGGCCCAGATACGCAGTATTTT.